This T cell receptor beta chain was sequenced during a study of blood T cell repertoires in COVID-19. This table comes from immunoSEQ multiplex PCR, and its TCRdb copy is limited to in-frame clones, with some not included. The sample gives under 250,000 clones, approximately 89% of which show up once; about 1.7% is in the top ten. In germline, CDR1 is KGHSH, CDR2 LQKENI. V shed 3 bases, J shed 5 bases, and the junction held 9 bases outside the gene matches. The CDR3 loop spans 17 amino acids. This clone was observed a few times. J is TRBJ2-5 and V is TRBV18, with 13 bases matching TRBD2. This receptor was taken from an older woman who had recovered from COVID-19. The sequenced material came from peripheral blood. The CDR3 DNA sequence: TGTGCCAGCTCACCCCGGCGGACTAGCGGGGGCTCGGAGACCCAGTACTTC. Its translation is CASSPRRTSGGSETQYF.